This is a list of T cell receptor beta chains from one sample in a study of shared clonotypes between healthy human individuals. Assay used: immunoSEQ multiplex PCR; TCRdb lists only in-frame clones, some missing. The repertoire holds around 2.1 million clones, with about 93% as singletons. The source material was naive CD8+ T cells from PBMCs. These receptors originate from a man aged 18 to 29 in good health. Some clones in this sample may be carry-over from other donors' samples. Both conserved end residues are part of each CDR3. A D gene is named only where the DNA matches it firmly. Rows give clone size only sometimes, using once, few, many, or a class for an expanded clone.

once TRBJ2-5 TRBV6-5 NA CASSLGQTQETQYF TGTGCCAGCAGCCTCGGACAGACACAAGAGACCCAGTACTTC
NA TRBJ2-7 TRBV10-2 NA CASSDMGGEQYF TGCGCCAGCAGTGATATGGGAGGCGAGCAGTACTTC
NA TRBJ2-1 TRBV2 NA CASSGDLMVNEQFF TGTGCCAGCAGTGGGGACCTTATGGTAAATGAGCAGTTCTTC
NA TRBJ2-7 TRBV27 TRBD2 CASSSKPGLGGYEQYF TGTGCCAGCAGTTCAAAACCGGGACTAGGCGGTTACGAGCAGTACTTC
NA TRBJ2-7 TRBV29-1 NA CSVERVVEGLYEQYF TGCAGCGTTGAAAGGGTCGTGGAGGGCCTTTACGAGCAGTACTTC
few TRBJ1-1 TRBV4-1 NA CASSQVEGNTEAFF TGCGCCAGCAGCCAAGTGGAAGGGAACACTGAAGCTTTCTTT
NA TRBJ2-1 TRBV9 TRBD2 CASRGGLAGYNEQFF TGTGCCAGCAGGGGCGGACTAGCGGGTTACAATGAGCAGTTCTTC
NA TRBJ1-4 TRBV27 NA CASRTLGGDTKLFF TGTGCCAGCAGAACCCTGGGGGGGGATACGAAACTGTTTTTT
NA TRBJ1-1 TRBV11-2 NA CASSLAQGTNTEAFF TGTGCCAGCAGCTTAGCTCAGGGGACGAACACTGAAGCTTTCTTT
NA TRBJ2-7 TRBV9 TRBD1 CASSGWTGDHEQYF TGTGCCAGCAGCGGATGGACAGGGGACCACGAGCAGTACTTC
once TRBJ2-3 TRBV6-6 NA CASSYTSTDTQYF TGTGCCAGCAGTTACACTAGCACAGATACGCAGTATTTT
NA TRBJ2-7 TRBV2 TRBD2 CASSPWTSGIIYEQYF TGTGCCAGCAGTCCCTGGACTAGCGGAATAATCTACGAGCAGTACTTC
NA TRBJ2-2 TRBV27 NA CASRAGSIGELFF TGTGCCAGCAGGGCAGGGTCTATCGGGGAGCTGTTTTTT
NA TRBJ1-3 TRBV19 NA CASLDSLSGNTIYF TGTGCCAGCCTTGACAGTCTTTCTGGAAACACCATATATTTT
once TRBJ1-5 TRBV4-1 NA CASSWESVNQPQHF TGCGCCAGCAGTTGGGAGAGCGTCAATCAGCCCCAGCATTTT
few TRBJ1-1 TRBV7-9 TRBD1 CASSLEDRVFEAFF TGTGCCAGCAGCTTAGAGGACAGGGTATTTGAAGCTTTCTTT
NA TRBJ1-6 TRBV6-1 NA CASSEGAISPLHF TGTGCCAGCAGTGAAGGAGCGATTTCACCCCTCCACTTT
NA TRBJ1-1 TRBV5-1 NA CASRGPAGAFF TGCGCCAGCAGAGGTCCCGCGGGGGCTTTCTTT